Each of the 20 T cell receptor beta chains below was sequenced from the same sample in a study of tumor-infiltrating lymphocytes in primary liver carcinoma. Joint extraction of RNA and DNA used roughly 20-33 mg of bulk tissue that was unsorted. Constant-region priming of about 500 ng total RNA yielded TCR beta cDNA. Three nested multiplex PCR rounds, a slightly modified ARM-PCR, produced the libraries for TCR beta. With TRBV1-TRBV30 forward primers and a C-beta reverse primer, the first two PCR rounds were run for around 11 cycles each. In TCRdb, the multiplex PCR reads were re-called with MiXCR into one record per CDR3 protein. The table shows some 32,000 distinct CDR3 sequences, with about 79% occurring only once. The sample taken for sequencing was liver tumor tissue from sampling region 5. As for subset: tumor region T5, tumor centre. The receptors originated from a man in his forties or fifties with primary liver carcinoma and hepatitis B virus infection.

This clonotype has just one count. The junction shows a germline mismatch at one end, possibly a read error. CDR3 coding DNA: TGTGCCACAGGACAGGGGGCGGGCTGGGACTATAGCTACACCTTC. As protein: CATGQGAGWDYSYTF. The chain uses TRBV6-1 and TRBJ1-2; TRBD1 matches at 11 bases. From germline, CDR1 is MNHNS and CDR2 SASEGT. The CDR3 length is 15 residues.

A note on this clonotype: The junction departs from the called germline gene at one end, perhaps through a read error. The genes are TRBV11-2 and TRBJ2-6; D is possibly TRBD1 (5 bases). The V gene's germline CDR1 is SGHAT and CDR2 FQNNGV. CDR3 length: 17 residues. This CDR3 is CANSFFLWHSGANALTF. The CDR3, as DNA: TGTGCCAACAGCTTTTTTCTGTGGCACTCTGGGGCCAACGCCCTGACTTTC.

A note on this clonotype: One end of the junction fails to match germline, which may point to a read error. The rearrangement uses TRBV6-5 and TRBJ1-4; D is unclear. This CDR3 has 14 amino acids. Germline V gene lookup returns CDR1 MNHEY and CDR2 SVGAGI. This CDR3 reads CSSSKHGPNEKLFF. CDR3 nucleotide sequence: TGTTCCAGCAGCAAGCACGGACCTAATGAAAAACTGTTTTTT.

This chain uses TRBV20-1 with TRBJ2-4; a weak D match, TRBD1 (5 bases). The CDR3 has 13 amino acids. V lost 3 bases to trimming and J lost 0 bases, with 6 bases between them. Germline CDR1 DFQATT, CDR2 SNEGSKA (reference sequence). The CDR3, as DNA: TGCAGTGCTAGGACAGAAGCCAAAAACATTCAGTACTTC. It specifies CSARTEAKNIQYF.

A note on this clonotype: The missing conserved phenylalanine or tryptophan at the end of this CDR3 makes a read error likely. The DNA is left out, because the CDR3 cannot be placed on it with certainty; the CDR3 is given as TCRdb lists it. The V call is TRBV29-1, the J call TRBJ2-1; the table's D call, TRBD1, has no DNA check behind it. The length of the CDR3 is 12 amino acids, counting both ends. Germline V gene lookup returns CDR1 SQVTM and CDR2 ANQGSEA. This chain's CDR3 is CSARTGGNEQSS.

This clonotype occurred a few times. This chain links TRBV9 with TRBJ2-7, with D perhaps matching TRBD2 (6 bases). The CDR3 contains 14 residues. From germline, CDR1 is SGDLS and CDR2 YYNGEE. The V gene lost 2 bases and the J gene lost 2 bases, with 11 bases spanning the gap. The CDR3 bases are TGTGCCAGCAGCGTTAGCGGCACGACCTACGAGCAGTACTTC. It is translated as CASSVSGTTYEQYF.

Note on this clonotype: This is likely a read error, given that the CDR3 carries no conserved phenylalanine or tryptophan at its end. The DNA is omitted, as the CDR3 cannot be located on it reliably, and the CDR3 follows TCRdb's listing. The chain joins TRBV4-2 to TRBJ2-7; TRBD2 reflects the table's D call only, with no check against the DNA. The CDR3 length equals 18 residues, ends included. Germline CDR1 and CDR2: LGHNA and YNFKEQ. The CDR3 sequence is CANSGKLGLAGGPHEQYS.

The V and J genes are TRBV5-4 and TRBJ2-2; D is unclear. Per germline, CDR1 SGHNT and CDR2 YYREEE (reference sequence). V was cut by 5 bases and J by 6 bases, with 11 bases left in between. The CDR3 sequence is 13 residues long. CDR3 residues: CASRGMWAGELFF. CDR3 coding DNA: TGTGCCAGCAGGGGGATGTGGGCCGGGGAGCTGTTTTTT.

Of note for this clonotype: One end of the junction does not line up with germline, which may come from a read error. The rearrangement uses TRBV6-4 and TRBJ2-1; D is unclear. Germline V CDR1 and CDR2: MRHNA, SNTAGT. The CDR3 is made up of 13 amino acids. The CDR3 bases are TGTGCCAGTAGTGTCCGTGCCTACAATGAGCAGTTCTTC. Protein: CASSVRAYNEQFF.

This clonotype was observed a handful of times. Likely a read error: the CDR3 ends without its conserved phenylalanine or tryptophan. The DNA is left out, because the CDR3 cannot be placed on it with certainty; the CDR3 is given as TCRdb lists it. The chain joins TRBV30 to TRBJ1-2; TRBD1, the D gene given by the table, was not confirmed from the DNA. The CDR3 is made up of 13 amino acids, end residues included. Germline values: CDR1 GTSNPN, CDR2 SVGIG (reference sequence). CDR3 loop: CAWRTTGRYGYTL.

This clonotype was seen at least ten times. This chain joins TRBV13 and TRBJ2-6; the D gene is possibly TRBD1 (6 bases). Trimming pared 5 bases from V and 0 bases from J, leaving 11 bases between. The CDR3 length is 16 residues. From germline, CDR1 is PRHDT and CDR2 FYEKMQ (reference sequence). The CDR3 DNA reads as TGTGCCAGCAGCCCGACAGGTGTCTCTGGGGCCAACGTCCTGACTTTC. Translating gives CASSPTGVSGANVLTF.

In regard to this clonotype: The junction does not match germline at one end; this may be a read error. The gene calls are TRBV28 and TRBJ2-5; D gene uncertain. The germline V gene has CDR1 MDHEN and CDR2 SYDVKM. This CDR3 spans 15 amino acids. CDR3: CASSLFGGIQETKYF. CDR3 nucleotide sequence: TGTGCCAGCAGTTTGTTTGGCGGAATACAAGAGACCAAGTATTTC.

The V call is TRBV30, the J call TRBJ2-7; D perhaps matches TRBD2 (6 bases). The CDR3 contains 15 residues. V lost 0 bases and J lost 2, with 14 bases in between. The germline CDR1 and CDR2 sequences are GTSNPN and SVGIG (reference sequence). CDR3 DNA sequence: TGTGCCTGGAGTGTCGGCGGGACCTCGGCCTACGAGCAGTACTTC. It codes for CAWSVGGTSAYEQYF.

In its sample, this clonotype was seen many times. The chain combines TRBV28 with TRBJ2-3; TRBD2 agrees at 16 bases. The CDR3 totals 19 residues. Germline assignment: CDR1 MDHEN and CDR2 SYDVKM. The junction had 12 bases not matched to a gene; V was cut back by 6 bases and J by 3 bases. CDR3 nucleotide sequence: TGTGCCAGCAGCCGGGGACTAGCGGGAGGGGATTTGGGTACAGATACGCAGTATTTT. It specifies CASSRGLAGGDLGTDTQYF.

Notes on this clonotype: Relative to the germline gene, one junction end is altered; a read error may explain this. The chain uses TRBV5-6 and TRBJ2-1; 7 bases are a match to TRBD1. Germline CDR1 reads SGHDT; CDR2 reads YYEEEE. The CDR3 runs to 19 residues. The CDR3: CASSSPARDSISTYNEQSF. Written as DNA, the CDR3 is TGTGCCAGCAGCAGCCCAGCTCGGGACAGTATAAGCACCTACAATGAGCAGTCCTTC.

A remark on this clonotype: One junction end disagrees with the germline gene, perhaps due to a read error. The genes are TRBV5-4 and TRBJ1-5; D is unresolved. CDR3 length: 13 residues. Looked up from germline, CDR1 is SGHNT and CDR2 is YYREEE (reference sequence). The CDR3 loop reads CASSLASNQPQHF. CDR3 nucleotides: TGTGCCAGCAGCTTGGCAAGCAATCAGCCCCAGCACTTT.

There are a few counts of this clonotype. This likely comes from a read error, as the CDR3 has no conserved phenylalanine or tryptophan at its end. The chain joins TRBV6-2 or TRBV6-3 to TRBJ2-2; 10 bases are shared with TRBD2. V shed 4 bases, J shed 7 bases, and the junction held 9 bases outside the gene matches. This CDR3 is 16 amino acids long. The germline V gene has CDR1 MNHEY and CDR2 SVGEGT. DNA of the CDR3: TGTGCCAGCAGTTGTCGGCTAGCGGGAGCCGACGGGGAGCTGTTTTTA. Amino acids: CASSCRLAGADGELFL.

Regarding this clonotype: A much larger clone lies one base from this, so it may be a read error. V and J are TRBV10-3 and TRBJ1-1, with D unresolved. CDR1 is ENHRY, CDR2 SYGVKD, per germline. The germline V and J ends were trimmed by 11 bases and 1 base, with 26 bases remaining between them. CDR3 length: 17 amino acids. The CDR3 DNA is TGTGCCGTATCTGGGAGACAAGAGGGCATGACGAACACTGAAGCTTTCTTT. Protein: CAVSGRQEGMTNTEAFF.

The chain uses TRBV29-1 and TRBJ2-3, with D maybe TRBD2 (6 bases). CDR3 length equals 12 residues. Germline-derived CDR1 and CDR2 are SQVTM and ANQGSEA. V lost 7 bases and J 8 bases, leaving 16 bases between the germline ends. Here the CDR3 DNA reads TGCAGCGCCGGGCAGGGAGGCGTTACGCAGTATTTT. Translation: CSAGQGGVTQYF.

As to this clonotype: One end of the junction does not line up with germline, which may come from a read error. V usage is TRBV6-5 and J usage is TRBJ2-2; 7 bases match TRBD2. The CDR3 contains 17 residues. The germline V gene has CDR1 MNHEY and CDR2 SVGAGI. The CDR3 DNA reads TGTACCAGCAGTGTAAGGACTAGTGGGGGGAACACCGGGGAGCTGTTTTTT. Protein: CTSSVRTSGGNTGELFF.